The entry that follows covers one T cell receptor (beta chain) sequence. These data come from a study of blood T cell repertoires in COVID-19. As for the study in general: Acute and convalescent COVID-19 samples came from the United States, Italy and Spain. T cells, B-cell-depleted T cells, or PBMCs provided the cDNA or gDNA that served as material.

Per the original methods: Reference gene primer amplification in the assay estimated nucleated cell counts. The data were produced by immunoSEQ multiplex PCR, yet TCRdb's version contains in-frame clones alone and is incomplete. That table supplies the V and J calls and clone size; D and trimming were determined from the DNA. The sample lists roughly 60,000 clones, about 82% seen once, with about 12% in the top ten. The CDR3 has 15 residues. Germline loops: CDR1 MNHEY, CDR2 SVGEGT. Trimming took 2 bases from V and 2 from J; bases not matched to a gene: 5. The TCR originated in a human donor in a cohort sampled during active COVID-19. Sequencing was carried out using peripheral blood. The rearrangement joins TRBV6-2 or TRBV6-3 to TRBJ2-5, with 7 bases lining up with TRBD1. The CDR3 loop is CASSYRRDSQETQYF. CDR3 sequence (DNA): TGTGCCAGCAGTTACCGCCGGGACAGTCAAGAGACCCAGTACTTC.